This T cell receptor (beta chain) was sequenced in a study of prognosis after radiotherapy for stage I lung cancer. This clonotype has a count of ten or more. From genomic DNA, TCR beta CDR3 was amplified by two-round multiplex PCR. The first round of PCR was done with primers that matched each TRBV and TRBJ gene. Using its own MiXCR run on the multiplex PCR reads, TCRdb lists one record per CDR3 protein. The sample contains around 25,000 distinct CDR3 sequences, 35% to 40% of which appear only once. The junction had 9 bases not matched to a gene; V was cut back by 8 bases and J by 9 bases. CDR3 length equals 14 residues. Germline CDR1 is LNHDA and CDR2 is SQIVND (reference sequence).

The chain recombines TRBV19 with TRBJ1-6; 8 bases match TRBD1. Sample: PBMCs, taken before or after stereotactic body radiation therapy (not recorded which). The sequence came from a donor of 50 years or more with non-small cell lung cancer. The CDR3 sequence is CASSPDRGGSPLHF. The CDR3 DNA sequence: TGTGCCAGTTCCCCTGACAGGGGAGGTTCACCCCTCCACTTT.